The entry that follows covers one TCR beta chain sequence. This specimen comes from a study of tumor-infiltrating lymphocytes in primary liver carcinoma. This CDR3 has 13 residues. Deletions cut 6 bases from V and 0 bases from J, with 6 bases between. Germline-derived CDR1 and CDR2 are MNHNY and SVGAGI (reference sequence). With a constant-region primer, TCR beta cDNA was made from 450 to 500 ng of total RNA. Amplification in three nested multiplex PCR rounds with slightly modified ARM-PCR gave rise to TCR beta libraries. Both of the initial two PCR rounds ran for nine to ten cycles and employed TRBV1-TRBV30 forward primers alongside a C-beta reverse primer. MiXCR, applied by TCRdb to the multiplex PCR reads, yields one record per CDR3 protein. Of roughly 330,000 distinct CDR3 sequences listed, less than 65% are singletons. They got blood RNA out of unsorted whole blood and also pulled out germline DNA.

The J gene is TRBJ1-3, the V gene TRBV6-6; D not certain. The TCR sequence derives from a man between 35 and 55 years old with primary liver carcinoma and hepatitis B virus infection. Sample: peripheral blood. The CDR3 is CASSVFSGNTIYF. In nucleotides, the CDR3 is TGTGCCAGCAGCGTGTTCTCTGGAAACACCATATATTTT.